This TCR beta chain was sequenced in a study of OX40 agonist ivuxolimab in advanced cancers. Whole-study context: Ivuxolimab, an agonistic anti-OX40 (CD134) antibody, was given to patients. Findings and caveats of the study: Both CD4+ and CD8+ T cell populations in blood had undergone clonal expansion by week 6 at 0.1 to 3.0 mg/kg.

Sequencing used immunoSEQ multiplex PCR; TCRdb keeps in-frame clones, though not all of them. The table shows around 100,000 clones, with 85% to 95% occurring only once. In regard to this clone: What it binds is unknown.

Trimming took off 1 base at V and 1 base at J, with 7 bases between the two ends. The CDR3 has 14 amino acids. Germline-derived CDR1 and CDR2 are SGDLS and YYNGEE. The chain has TRBV9 and TRBJ2-3, with a possible D match to TRBD1 (6 bases). The specimen comprised CD4+ or CD8+ T cells sorted from blood, sampled in a trial of the OX40 agonist ivuxolimab. The sequence was collected from an adult with an advanced solid tumor such as melanoma, head and neck, liver or kidney cancer. DNA of the CDR3: TGTGCCAGCAGCGTAAAGGGGGGCACAGATACGCAGTATTTT. Translated, it gives CASSVKGGTDTQYF. Looking up the rest from reference TRBV9 and TRBJ2-3 gives the full variable domain: DSGVTQTPKHLITATGQRVTLRCSPRSGDLSVYWYQQSLDQGLQFLIQYYNGEERAKGNILERFSAQQFPDLHSELNLSSLELGDSALYFCASSVKGGTDTQYFGPGTRLTVL.